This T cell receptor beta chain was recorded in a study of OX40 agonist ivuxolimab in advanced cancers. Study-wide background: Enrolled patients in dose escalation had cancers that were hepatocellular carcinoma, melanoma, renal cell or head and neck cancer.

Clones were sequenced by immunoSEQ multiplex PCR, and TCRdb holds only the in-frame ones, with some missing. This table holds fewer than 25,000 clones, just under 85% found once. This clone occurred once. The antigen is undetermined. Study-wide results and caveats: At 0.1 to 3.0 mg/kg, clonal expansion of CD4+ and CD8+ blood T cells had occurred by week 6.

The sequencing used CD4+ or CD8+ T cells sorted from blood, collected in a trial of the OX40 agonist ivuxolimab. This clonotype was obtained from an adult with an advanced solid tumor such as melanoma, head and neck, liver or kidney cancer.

This CDR3 reads CASRDVFATNEKLFF. The CDR3 DNA is TGTGCCAGCAGAGACGTGTTCGCAACTAATGAAAAACTGTTTTTT. This chain joins TRBV27 and TRBJ1-4, with no clear D. Germline values: CDR1 MNHEY, CDR2 SMNVEV (reference sequence). This CDR3 is 15 amino acids long. Trimming took 6 bases from V and 0 from J, leaving 11 bases between them.